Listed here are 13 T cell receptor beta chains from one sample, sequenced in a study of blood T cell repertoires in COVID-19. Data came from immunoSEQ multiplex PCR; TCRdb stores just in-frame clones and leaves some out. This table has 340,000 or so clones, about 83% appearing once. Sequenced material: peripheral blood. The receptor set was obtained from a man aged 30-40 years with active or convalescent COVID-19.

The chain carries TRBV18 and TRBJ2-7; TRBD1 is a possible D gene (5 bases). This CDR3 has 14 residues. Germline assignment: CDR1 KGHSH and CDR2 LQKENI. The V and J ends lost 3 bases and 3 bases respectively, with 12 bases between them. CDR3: CASSPVDRHYEQYF. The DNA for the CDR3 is TGTGCCAGCTCACCCGTTGACAGACACTACGAGCAGTACTTC.

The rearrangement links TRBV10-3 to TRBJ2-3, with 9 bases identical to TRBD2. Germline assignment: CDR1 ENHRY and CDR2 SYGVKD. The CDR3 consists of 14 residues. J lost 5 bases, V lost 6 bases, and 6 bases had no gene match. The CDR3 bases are TGTGCCATCAGCGAGCGGGGGGCGGGAGATACGCAGTATTTT. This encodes CAISERGAGDTQYF.

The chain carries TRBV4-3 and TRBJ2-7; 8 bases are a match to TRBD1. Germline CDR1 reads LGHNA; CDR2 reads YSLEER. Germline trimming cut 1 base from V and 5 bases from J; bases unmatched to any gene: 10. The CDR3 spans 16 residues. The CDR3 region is CASSQGSLQGADEQYF. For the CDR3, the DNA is TGCGCCAGCAGCCAAGGAAGTCTTCAGGGGGCCGACGAGCAGTACTTC.

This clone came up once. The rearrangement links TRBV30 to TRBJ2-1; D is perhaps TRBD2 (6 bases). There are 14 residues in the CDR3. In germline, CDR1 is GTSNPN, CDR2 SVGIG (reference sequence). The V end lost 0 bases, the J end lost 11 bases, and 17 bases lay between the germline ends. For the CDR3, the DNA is TGTGCCTGGAGTGTATCCCCAGGGCGGGGCAAGCAGTTCTTC. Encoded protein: CAWSVSPGRGKQFF.

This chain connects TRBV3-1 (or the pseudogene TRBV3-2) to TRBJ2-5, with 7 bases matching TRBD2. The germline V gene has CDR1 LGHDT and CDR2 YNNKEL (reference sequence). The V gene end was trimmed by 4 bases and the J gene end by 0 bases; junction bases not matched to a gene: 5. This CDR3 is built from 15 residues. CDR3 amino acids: CASSPELAYQETQYF. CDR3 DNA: TGTGCCAGCAGCCCCGAACTAGCGTACCAAGAGACCCAGTACTTC.

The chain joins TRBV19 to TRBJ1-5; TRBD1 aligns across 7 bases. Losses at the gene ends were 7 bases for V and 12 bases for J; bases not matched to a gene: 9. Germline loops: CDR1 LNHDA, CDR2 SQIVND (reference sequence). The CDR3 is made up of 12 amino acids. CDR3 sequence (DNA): TGTGCCAGTACCGACGGAGACAGGGTCCAGCATTTT. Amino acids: CASTDGDRVQHF.

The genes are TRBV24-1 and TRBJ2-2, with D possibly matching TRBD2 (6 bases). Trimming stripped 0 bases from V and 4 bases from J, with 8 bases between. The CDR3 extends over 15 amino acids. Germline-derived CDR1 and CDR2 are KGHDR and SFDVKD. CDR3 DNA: TGTGCCACCAGTGATTTGTACGGGGGCACCGGGGAGCTGTTTTTT. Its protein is CATSDLYGGTGELFF.

The CDR3 reads CASSYSRGQPQHF. Written as DNA, the CDR3 is TGTGCCAGCAGTTACTCAAGGGGACAGCCCCAGCATTTT. The chain combines TRBV6-5 with TRBJ1-5; TRBD1 is a possible D gene (5 bases). CDR3 length: 13 residues. Germline assignment: CDR1 MNHEY and CDR2 SVGAGI. The germline V and J ends were trimmed by 0 bases and 7 bases, with 7 bases remaining between them.

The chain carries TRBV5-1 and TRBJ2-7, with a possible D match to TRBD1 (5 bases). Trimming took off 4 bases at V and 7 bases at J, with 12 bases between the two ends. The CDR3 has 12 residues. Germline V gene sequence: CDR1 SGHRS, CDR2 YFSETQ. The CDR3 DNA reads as TGCGCCAGCAGCCTGCGTGACAGAGAGCAGTACTTC. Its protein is CASSLRDREQYF.

DNA for the CDR3: TGTGCCAGCAGTTCTCCTCAGGGGCGTAACTATGGCTACACCTTC. Protein: CASSSPQGRNYGYTF. The rearrangement links TRBV6-5 to TRBJ1-2; possible D gene TRBD1, 6 bases. The CDR3 runs to 15 residues. Germline V lookup: CDR1 MNHEY, CDR2 SVGAGI. The V end was cut by 4 bases, the J end by 1 base, with 13 bases between.

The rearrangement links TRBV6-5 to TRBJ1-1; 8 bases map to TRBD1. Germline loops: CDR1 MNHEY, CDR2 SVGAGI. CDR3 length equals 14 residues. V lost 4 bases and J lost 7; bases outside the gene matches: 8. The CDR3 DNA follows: TGTGCCAGCAGTTTGGGGACAGGAGAAATTGAAGCTTTCTTT. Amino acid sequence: CASSLGTGEIEAFF.

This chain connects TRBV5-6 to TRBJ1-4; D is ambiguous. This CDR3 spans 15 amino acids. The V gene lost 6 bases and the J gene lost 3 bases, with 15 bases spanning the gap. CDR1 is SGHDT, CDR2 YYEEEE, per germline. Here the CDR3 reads CASTMGGMSNEKLFF. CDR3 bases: TGTGCCAGCACCATGGGAGGGATGTCTAATGAAAAACTGTTTTTT.

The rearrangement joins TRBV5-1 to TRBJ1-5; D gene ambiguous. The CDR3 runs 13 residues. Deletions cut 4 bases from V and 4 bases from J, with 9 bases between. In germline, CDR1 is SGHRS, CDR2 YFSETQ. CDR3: CASSPVGNQPQHF. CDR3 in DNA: TGCGCCAGCAGCCCGGTCGGGAATCAGCCCCAGCATTTT.